This TCR beta chain was identified in a study of T cell responses to AZD1222 COVID-19 vaccine. As regards this clone: No antigen is known for it.

Clones were sequenced by immunoSEQ multiplex PCR, and TCRdb holds only the in-frame ones, with some missing. The sample has over 150,000 clones; approximately 93% are singletons. Points from the study as a whole: Among spike-specific TCRs, nearly half reportedly target unmutated variant regions.

The CDR3 sequence is 17 residues long. CDR1 SGHRS and CDR2 YFSETQ come from the germline V gene. V dropped 3 bases and J dropped 3 bases, with 22 bases sitting between them. This chain links TRBV5-1 with TRBJ2-7, with D tentatively TRBD1 (5 bases). The receptor comes from an adult who received the AZD1222 COVID-19 vaccine. This specimen was peripheral blood, taken 28 days after the second AZD1222 dose. CDR3 loop: CASSSEQGPTINYEQYF. The CDR3 region has the DNA TGCGCCAGCAGCTCAGAGCAGGGCCCAACTATAAACTACGAGCAGTACTTC.